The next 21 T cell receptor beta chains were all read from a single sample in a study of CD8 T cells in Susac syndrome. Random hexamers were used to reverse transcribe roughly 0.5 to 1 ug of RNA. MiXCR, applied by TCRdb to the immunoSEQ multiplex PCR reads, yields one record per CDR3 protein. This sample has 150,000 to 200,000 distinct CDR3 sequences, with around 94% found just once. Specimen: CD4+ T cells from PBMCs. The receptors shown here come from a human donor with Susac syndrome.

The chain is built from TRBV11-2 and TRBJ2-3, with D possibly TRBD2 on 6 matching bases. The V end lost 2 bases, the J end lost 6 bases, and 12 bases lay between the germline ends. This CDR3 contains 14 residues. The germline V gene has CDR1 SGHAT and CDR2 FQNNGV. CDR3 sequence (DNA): TGTGCCAGCAGCTTACGTAGGGGAGGTGATACGCAGTATTTT. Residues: CASSLRRGGDTQYF.

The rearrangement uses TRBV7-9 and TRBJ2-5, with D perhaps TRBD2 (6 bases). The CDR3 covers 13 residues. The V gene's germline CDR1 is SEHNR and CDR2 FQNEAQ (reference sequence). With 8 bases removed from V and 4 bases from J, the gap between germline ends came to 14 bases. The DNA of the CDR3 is TGTGCCAGCCGGGGGTTGGTCCTAGAGACCCAGTACTTC. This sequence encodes CASRGLVLETQYF.

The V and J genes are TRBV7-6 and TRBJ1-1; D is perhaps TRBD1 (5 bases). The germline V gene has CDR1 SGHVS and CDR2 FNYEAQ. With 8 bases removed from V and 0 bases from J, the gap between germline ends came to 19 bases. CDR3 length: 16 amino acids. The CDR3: CASSRPGLIMNTEAFF. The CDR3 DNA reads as TGTGCCAGCTCCCGACCGGGACTGATTATGAACACTGAAGCTTTCTTT.

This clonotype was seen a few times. The CDR3 DNA reads as TGTGCCAGCACCCCAGGGCTGCTAGGCTATGGCTACACCTTC. This codes for CASTPGLLGYGYTF. The chain joins TRBV9 to TRBJ1-2; perhaps TRBD1 as D (5 bases). With 6 bases removed from V and 4 bases from J, the gap between germline ends came to 16 bases. The CDR3 spans 14 residues. Per germline, CDR1 SGDLS and CDR2 YYNGEE.

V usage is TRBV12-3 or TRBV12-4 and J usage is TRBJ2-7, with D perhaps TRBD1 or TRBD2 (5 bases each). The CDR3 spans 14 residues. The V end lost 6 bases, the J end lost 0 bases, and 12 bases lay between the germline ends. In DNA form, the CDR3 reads TGTGCCAGCAGCCGGGACGGGAACTCCTACGAGCAGTACTTC. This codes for CASSRDGNSYEQYF.

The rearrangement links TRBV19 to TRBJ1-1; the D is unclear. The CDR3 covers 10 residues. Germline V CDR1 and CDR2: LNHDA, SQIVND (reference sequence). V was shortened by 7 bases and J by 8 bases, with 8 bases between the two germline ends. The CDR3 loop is CASKGTEAFF. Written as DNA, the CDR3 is TGTGCCAGTAAAGGCACGGAAGCTTTCTTT. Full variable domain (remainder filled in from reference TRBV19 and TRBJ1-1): DGGITQSPKYLFRKEGQNVTLSCEQNLNHDAMYWYRQDPGQGLRLIYYSQIVNDFQKGDIAEGYSVSREKKESFPLTVTSAQKNPTAFYLCASKGTEAFFGQGTRLTVV.

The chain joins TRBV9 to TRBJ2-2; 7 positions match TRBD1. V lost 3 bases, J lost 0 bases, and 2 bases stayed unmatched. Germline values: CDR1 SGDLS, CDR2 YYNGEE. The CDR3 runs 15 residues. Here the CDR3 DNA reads TGTGCCAGCAGCGCGGACAGGCCGAACACCGGGGAGCTGTTTTTT. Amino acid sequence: CASSADRPNTGELFF.

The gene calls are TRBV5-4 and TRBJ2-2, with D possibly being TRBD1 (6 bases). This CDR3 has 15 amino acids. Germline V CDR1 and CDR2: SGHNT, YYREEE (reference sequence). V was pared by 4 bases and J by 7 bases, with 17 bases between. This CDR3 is CASSDSGTTVGELFF. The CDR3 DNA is TGTGCCAGCAGCGATTCCGGGACAACGGTCGGGGAGCTGTTTTTT.

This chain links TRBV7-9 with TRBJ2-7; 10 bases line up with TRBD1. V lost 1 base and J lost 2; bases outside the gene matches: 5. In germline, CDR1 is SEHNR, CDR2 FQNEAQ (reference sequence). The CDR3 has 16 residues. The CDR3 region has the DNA TGTGCCAGCAGCTTAGGGGACAGGGGTTCCCCCTACGAGCAGTACTTC. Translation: CASSLGDRGSPYEQYF.

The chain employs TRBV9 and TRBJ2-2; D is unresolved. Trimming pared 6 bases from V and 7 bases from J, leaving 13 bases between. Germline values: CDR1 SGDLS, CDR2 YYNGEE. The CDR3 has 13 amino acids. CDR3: CASTSGPIGELFF. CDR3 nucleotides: TGTGCCAGCACTTCGGGCCCGATCGGGGAGCTGTTTTTT. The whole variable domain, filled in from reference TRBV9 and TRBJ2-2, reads DSGVTQTPKHLITATGQRVTLRCSPRSGDLSVYWYQQSLDQGLQFLIQYYNGEERAKGNILERFSAQQFPDLHSELNLSSLELGDSALYFCASTSGPIGELFFGEGSRLTVL.

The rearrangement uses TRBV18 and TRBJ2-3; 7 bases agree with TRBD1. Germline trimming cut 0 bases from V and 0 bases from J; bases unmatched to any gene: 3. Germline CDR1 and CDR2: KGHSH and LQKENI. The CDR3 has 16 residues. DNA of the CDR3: TGTGCCAGCTCACCACCAGGGGGCATCAGCACAGATACGCAGTATTTT. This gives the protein CASSPPGGISTDTQYF.

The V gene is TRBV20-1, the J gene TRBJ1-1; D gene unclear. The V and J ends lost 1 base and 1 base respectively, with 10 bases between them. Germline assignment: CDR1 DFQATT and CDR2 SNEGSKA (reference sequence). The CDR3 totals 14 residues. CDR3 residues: CSARASPENTEAFF. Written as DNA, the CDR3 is TGCAGTGCTAGAGCCTCACCAGAGAACACTGAAGCTTTCTTT.

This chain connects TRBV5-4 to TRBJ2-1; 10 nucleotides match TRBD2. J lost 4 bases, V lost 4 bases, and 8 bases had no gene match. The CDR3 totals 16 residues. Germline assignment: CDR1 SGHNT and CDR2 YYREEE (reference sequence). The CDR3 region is CASSKGSSGGYNEQFF. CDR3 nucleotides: TGTGCCAGCAGCAAAGGTTCTAGCGGGGGATACAATGAGCAGTTCTTC.

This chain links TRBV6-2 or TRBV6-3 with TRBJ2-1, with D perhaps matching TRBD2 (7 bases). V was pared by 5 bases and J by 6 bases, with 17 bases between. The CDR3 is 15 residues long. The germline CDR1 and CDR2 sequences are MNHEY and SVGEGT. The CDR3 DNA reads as TGTGCCAGCAGTCCGCGGGGGCCAGGGATCAATGAGCAGTTCTTC. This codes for CASSPRGPGINEQFF.

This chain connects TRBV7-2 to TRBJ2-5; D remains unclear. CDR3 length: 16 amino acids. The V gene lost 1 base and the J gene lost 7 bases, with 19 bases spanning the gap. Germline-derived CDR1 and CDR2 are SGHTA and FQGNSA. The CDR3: CASSLGASPFIWTQYF. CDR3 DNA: TGTGCCAGCAGCTTAGGGGCGTCGCCCTTTATTTGGACCCAGTACTTC.

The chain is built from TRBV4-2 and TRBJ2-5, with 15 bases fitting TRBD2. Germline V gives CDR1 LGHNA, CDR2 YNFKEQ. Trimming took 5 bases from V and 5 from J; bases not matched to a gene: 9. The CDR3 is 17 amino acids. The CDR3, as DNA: TGTGCCAGCAGCACCCGGACTAGCGGGGGGGCCACGGAGACCCAGTACTTC. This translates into CASSTRTSGGATETQYF.

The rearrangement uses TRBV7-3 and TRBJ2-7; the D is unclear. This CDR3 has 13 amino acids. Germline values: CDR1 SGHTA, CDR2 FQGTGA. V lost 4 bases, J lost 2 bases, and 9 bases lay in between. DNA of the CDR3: TGTGCCAGCAGCTCCGATGCGGCCTACGAGCAGTACTTC. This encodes CASSSDAAYEQYF.

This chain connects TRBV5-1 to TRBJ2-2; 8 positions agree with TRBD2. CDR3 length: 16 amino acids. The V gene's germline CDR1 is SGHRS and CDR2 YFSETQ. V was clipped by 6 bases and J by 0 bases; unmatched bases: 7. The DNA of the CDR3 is TGCGCCAGCAAAATAAGCGGGGGACCGAACACCGGGGAGCTGTTTTTT. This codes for CASKISGGPNTGELFF.

The CDR3 is CASRASGGAETQYF. In DNA form, the CDR3 reads TGTGCCAGCAGGGCTAGCGGGGGGGCAGAGACCCAGTACTTC. The chain employs TRBV7-2 and TRBJ2-5; 12 nucleotides match TRBD2. Germline trimming cut 6 bases from V and 4 bases from J; bases unmatched to any gene: 3. Germline values: CDR1 SGHTA, CDR2 FQGNSA. The CDR3 totals 14 residues.

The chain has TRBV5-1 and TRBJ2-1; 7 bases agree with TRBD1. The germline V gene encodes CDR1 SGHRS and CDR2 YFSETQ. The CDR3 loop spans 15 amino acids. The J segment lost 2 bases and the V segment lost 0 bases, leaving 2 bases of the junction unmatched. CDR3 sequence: CASSLGDSPYNEQFF. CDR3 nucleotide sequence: TGCGCCAGCAGCTTGGGGGACAGCCCCTACAATGAGCAGTTCTTC.

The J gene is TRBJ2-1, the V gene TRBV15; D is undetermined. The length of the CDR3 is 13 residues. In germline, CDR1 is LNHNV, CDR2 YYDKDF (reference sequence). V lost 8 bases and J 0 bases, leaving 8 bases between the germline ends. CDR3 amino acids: CATRKSSYNEQFF. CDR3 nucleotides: TGTGCCACCCGGAAGAGCTCCTACAATGAGCAGTTCTTC.